This entry lists 18 T cell receptor beta chains sequenced from one sample in a study of blood T cells in healthy people across ages. For the second PCR, which ran for about 7 to 11 cycles, a sample-barcoded 5' primer and a J-beta primer mix were used. TCRdb re-called the 5' RACE reads with MiXCR, one entry per CDR3 protein. The top ten hold about 0.8% of the sample, which has roughly 1,000,000 distinct CDR3 sequences, 20% to 25% seen once. The sample also formed part of further work on T cells of mothers and their children.

Sequences were obtained from blood. The source of these receptors is a girl aged 2 to 9 in good health.

V and J are TRBV7-9 and TRBJ2-5; possibly TRBD1 or TRBD2 for D (5 bases each). CDR1 is SEHNR and CDR2 is FQNEAQ in the germline V gene (reference sequence). Trimming pared 0 bases from V and 5 bases from J, leaving 13 bases between. The CDR3 runs to 15 residues. CDR3 region: CASSLAFQGEETQYF. The CDR3 DNA follows: TGTGCCAGCAGCTTAGCGTTCCAGGGAGAGGAGACCCAGTACTTC.

The rearrangement uses TRBV7-9 and TRBJ2-1, with 11 bases fitting TRBD1. CDR1 and CDR2 from the germline V gene are SEHNR and FQNEAQ (reference sequence). CDR3 length: 16 residues. The V segment lost 7 bases and the J segment 3 bases; nucleotides outside the gene matches: 8. The CDR3 coding sequence is TGTGCCAGCACAAACCTTGGGACAGGGGGCTACAATGAGCAGTTCTTC. Translated, it gives CASTNLGTGGYNEQFF.

The rearrangement links TRBV4-2 to TRBJ2-4, with D hard to call. Trimming shortened V by 0 bases and J by 7 bases, and 10 bases separated the two germline ends. The CDR3 is 14 amino acids. Per the germline V gene, CDR1 is LGHNA and CDR2 is YNFKEQ. The CDR3 protein is CASSQDSRANIQYF. The CDR3 region has the DNA TGTGCCAGCAGCCAAGATAGTAGAGCCAACATTCAGTACTTC.

This clonotype has just a few counts. V gene TRBV7-3 combines with J gene TRBJ1-6; D is ambiguous. The CDR3 runs to 15 residues. Deletions cut 2 bases from V and 7 bases from J, with 12 bases between. CDR1 and CDR2 from the germline V gene are SGHTA and FQGTGA. Here the CDR3 reads CASSLHSPDNSPLHF. The CDR3 DNA sequence: TGTGCCAGCAGCTTACATTCGCCGGACAATTCACCCCTCCACTTT. Looking up the rest from reference TRBV7-3 and TRBJ1-6 gives the full variable domain: GAGVSQTPSNKVTEKGKYVELRCDPISGHTALYWYRQSLGQGPEFLIYFQGTGAADDSGLPNDRFFAVRPEGSVSTLKIQRTERGDSAVYLCASSLHSPDNSPLHFGNGTRLTVT.

The rearrangement uses TRBV7-9 and TRBJ2-7; D possibly corresponds to TRBD2 (5 bases). V was trimmed by 2 bases and J by 5 bases, leaving 7 bases between them. From germline, CDR1 is SEHNR and CDR2 FQNEAQ (reference sequence). This CDR3 is 12 amino acids long. This chain's CDR3 is CASSLQADEQYF. The CDR3 nucleotides are TGTGCCAGCAGCTTACAAGCGGACGAGCAGTACTTC.

This clonotype turned up a few times. The rearrangement uses TRBV29-1 and TRBJ1-5, with a possible D match to TRBD1 (6 bases). Germline values: CDR1 SQVTM, CDR2 ANQGSEA. This CDR3 has 14 amino acids. Deletions cut 4 bases from V and 5 bases from J, with 15 bases between. CDR3 loop: CSVAQGNLDQPQHF. For the CDR3, the DNA is TGCAGCGTTGCACAGGGAAACCTCGATCAGCCCCAGCATTTT. Full variable domain (missing parts from reference TRBV29-1 and TRBJ1-5): SAVISQKPSRDICQRGTSLTIQCQVDSQVTMMFWYRQQPGQSLTLIATANQGSEATYESGFVIDKFPISRPNLTFSTLTVSNMSPEDSSIYLCSVAQGNLDQPQHFGDGTRLSIL.

The genes are TRBV13 and TRBJ1-3; 8 bases map to TRBD1. J gave up 2 bases and V 0 bases, and 15 bases lay outside the gene matches. This CDR3 is built from 20 residues. Per germline, CDR1 PRHDT and CDR2 FYEKMQ (reference sequence). CDR3 coding DNA: TGTGCCAGCAGCTTAGGATTCTTCGCAGGGGGCGCAGGAACTGGAAACACCATATATTTT. It encodes CASSLGFFAGGAGTGNTIYF.

The V and J genes are TRBV20-1 and TRBJ1-1; D unclear. Per germline, CDR1 DFQATT and CDR2 SNEGSKA (reference sequence). The CDR3 sequence is 12 residues long. The V end was cut by 4 bases, the J end by 8 bases, with 14 bases between. CDR3 nucleotides: TGCAGTGCTACGGAGGGTAAGGCCGAAGCTTTCTTT. It translates to CSATEGKAEAFF.

The rearrangement uses TRBV7-8 and TRBJ2-1; 7 bases fit TRBD1. This CDR3 has 17 amino acids. Germline V gene data show CDR1 as SGHVS and CDR2 as FQNEAQ. With 5 bases clipped from V and 2 bases from J, the junction kept 12 bases outside the gene matches. The CDR3 reads CASSRIMTGIAYNEQFF. The CDR3 DNA reads TGTGCCAGCAGCCGAATAATGACAGGGATCGCCTACAATGAGCAGTTCTTC.

This clonotype was detected a few times. The J gene is TRBJ2-7, the V gene TRBV4-2; 9 bases are a match to TRBD2. The ends lost 0 bases at V and 3 bases at J; junction bases unmatched: 6. This CDR3 is built from 16 residues. Germline V gene sequence: CDR1 LGHNA, CDR2 YNFKEQ. CDR3 amino acids: CASSQDVGTSYYEQYF. The CDR3 DNA reads as TGTGCCAGCAGCCAAGATGTCGGGACTAGCTACTACGAGCAGTACTTC.

In DNA, the CDR3 is TGTGCCAGCAGCTTAGGAGCAGTTGGCGAGCAGTACTTC. The encoded protein is CASSLGAVGEQYF. The V gene is TRBV7-2, the J gene TRBJ2-7, with D hard to call. In germline, CDR1 is SGHTA, CDR2 FQGNSA. The length of the CDR3 is 13 residues. The V and J ends lost 1 base and 6 bases respectively, with 10 bases between them.

The chain joins TRBV4-3 to TRBJ2-1, with 8 bases aligning to TRBD2. The germline V gene encodes CDR1 LGHNA and CDR2 YSLEER. V was pared by 4 bases and J by 7 bases, with 12 bases of the junction left unmatched. CDR3 length equals 16 residues. CDR3 DNA sequence: TGCGCCAGCAGCCCCGGGGGGGCTAGAGGGTGGAATGAGCAGTTCTTC. It codes for CASSPGGARGWNEQFF.

This chain uses TRBV10-3 with TRBJ2-5; 8 nucleotides align to TRBD1. Germline assignment: CDR1 ENHRY and CDR2 SYGVKD. This CDR3 comprises 15 residues. The V gene end was trimmed by 10 bases and the J gene end by 0 bases; junction bases not matched to a gene: 10. The CDR3, as DNA: TGTGCCACCGGGACAGGTCTGCACAACCAAGAGACCCAGTACTTC. It encodes CATGTGLHNQETQYF.

This clonotype has a handful of counts. The chain has TRBV29-1 and TRBJ2-7; D is unclear. This CDR3 contains 13 residues. The germline V gene encodes CDR1 SQVTM and CDR2 ANQGSEA. Trimming took 4 bases from V and 2 from J, leaving 12 bases between them. The CDR3 sequence is CSVGEANPYEQYF. The CDR3 DNA is TGCAGCGTTGGAGAAGCGAATCCCTACGAGCAGTACTTC.

CDR3 sequence reads: CASSQETAAGYIQYF. The DNA of the CDR3 is TGCGCCAGCAGCCAAGAAACCGCGGCTGGGTACATTCAGTACTTC. The chain uses TRBV4-1 and TRBJ2-4, with D hard to call. The CDR3 extends over 15 amino acids. Trimming stripped 0 bases from V and 8 bases from J, with 14 bases between. The germline gives CDR1 MGHRA, CDR2 YSYEKL.

V is TRBV20-1 and J is TRBJ2-7; D gene uncertain. CDR1 and CDR2 from the germline V gene are DFQATT and SNEGSKA (reference sequence). V was pared by 0 bases and J by 5 bases, with 17 bases between. This CDR3 spans 15 amino acids. CDR3 sequence reads: CSARDPSSPFDEQYF. Written as DNA, the CDR3 is TGCAGTGCTAGAGATCCCTCCTCCCCTTTTGACGAGCAGTACTTC.

This clonotype was seen a few times. The chain couples TRBV11-2 to TRBJ2-3, with D tentatively TRBD1 or TRBD2 (6 bases each). Germline V gene lookup returns CDR1 SGHAT and CDR2 FQNNGV. This CDR3 is built from 16 residues. V was clipped by 4 bases and J by 3 bases, with 17 bases between them. CDR3 residues: CASSSPVTGRTDTQYF. Written as DNA, the CDR3 is TGTGCCAGCAGCTCCCCCGTCACAGGGAGGACAGATACGCAGTATTTT.

V is TRBV28 and J is TRBJ2-1, with TRBD1 identical over 9 bases. CDR3 length: 14 residues. Germline-derived CDR1 and CDR2 are MDHEN and SYDVKM. Germline trimming cut 7 bases from V and 10 bases from J; bases unmatched to any gene: 11. The CDR3 sequence is CASKFGQGYLEQFF. For the CDR3, the DNA is TGTGCCAGCAAGTTTGGACAGGGGTACTTGGAGCAGTTCTTC. The whole variable domain, filled in from reference TRBV28 and TRBJ2-1, reads DVKVTQSSRYLVKRTGEKVFLECVQDMDHENMFWYRQDPGLGLRLIYFSYDVKMKEKGDIPEGYSVSREKKERFSLILESASTNQTSMYLCASKFGQGYLEQFFGPGTRLTVL.